This TCR beta chain appears in the sequencing data of a study of T cell responses to AZD1222 COVID-19 vaccine. Whole-study results and caveats: White British donors predominated, females outnumbered males, and clonal diversity was possibly underestimated. Recipients of two AZD1222 doses showed rising Spike-specific TCR breadth and depth.

Sequencing used immunoSEQ multiplex PCR; TCRdb keeps in-frame clones, though not all of them. The repertoire holds under 200,000 clones, with roughly 92% as singletons. Regarding this clone: The antigen remains undetermined.

V lost 0 bases, J lost 12 bases, and 5 bases stayed unmatched. The CDR3 contains 12 residues. The germline CDR1 and CDR2 sequences are ENHRY and SYGVKD. The sequences come from peripheral blood, collected on day 0 of AZD1222 vaccination. V usage is TRBV10-3 and J usage is TRBJ2-7; 7 nucleotides line up with TRBD1. The TCR comes from an adult in good health. This chain's CDR3 is CAISESSQGLYF. The DNA of the CDR3 is TGTGCCATCAGTGAGTCGTCACAGGGGTTGTACTTC.